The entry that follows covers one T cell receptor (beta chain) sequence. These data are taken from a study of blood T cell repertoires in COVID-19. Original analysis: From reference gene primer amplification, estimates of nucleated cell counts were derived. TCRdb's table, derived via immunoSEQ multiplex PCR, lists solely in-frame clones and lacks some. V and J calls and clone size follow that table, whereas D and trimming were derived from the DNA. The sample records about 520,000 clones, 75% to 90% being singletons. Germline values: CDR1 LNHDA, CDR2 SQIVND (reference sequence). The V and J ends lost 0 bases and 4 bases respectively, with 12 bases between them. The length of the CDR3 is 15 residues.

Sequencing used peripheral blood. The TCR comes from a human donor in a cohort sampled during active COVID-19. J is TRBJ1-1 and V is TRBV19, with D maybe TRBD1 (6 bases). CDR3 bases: TGTGCCAGTAGTATAGATCGACTGGACAGCACTGAAGCTTTCTTT. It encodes CASSIDRLDSTEAFF.